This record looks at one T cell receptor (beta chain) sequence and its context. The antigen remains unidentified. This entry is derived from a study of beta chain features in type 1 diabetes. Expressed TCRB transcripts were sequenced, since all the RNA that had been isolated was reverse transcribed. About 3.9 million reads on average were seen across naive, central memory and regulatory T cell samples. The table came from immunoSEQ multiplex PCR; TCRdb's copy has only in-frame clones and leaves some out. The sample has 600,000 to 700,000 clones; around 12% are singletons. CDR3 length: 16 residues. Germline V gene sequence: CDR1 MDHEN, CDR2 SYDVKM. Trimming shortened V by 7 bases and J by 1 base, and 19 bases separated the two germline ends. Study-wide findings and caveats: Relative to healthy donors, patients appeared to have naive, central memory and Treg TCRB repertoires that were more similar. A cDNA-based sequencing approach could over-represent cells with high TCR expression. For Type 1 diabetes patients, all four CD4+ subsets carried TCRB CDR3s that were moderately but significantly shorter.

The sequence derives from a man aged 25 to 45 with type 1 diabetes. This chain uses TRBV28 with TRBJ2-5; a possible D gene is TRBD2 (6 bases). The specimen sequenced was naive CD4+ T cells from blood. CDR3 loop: CASTFTEGTSQETQYF. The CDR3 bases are TGTGCCAGCACCTTTACGGAGGGGACGTCCCAAGAGACCCAGTACTTC.